A single sample gave rise to the 10 T cell receptor beta chains below, sequenced in a study of shared clonotypes between healthy human individuals. Some clones are missing from TCRdb's copy, which holds only in-frame ones; the method was immunoSEQ multiplex PCR. This table holds roughly 1 million clones, around 78% found once. The sequenced sample was memory CD4+ T cells from PBMCs. The subset is: CD45RA-negative fraction. Receptor source: a man in his late teens or twenties in good health. Some clones in this sample may be carry-over from other donors' samples.

V gene TRBV10-3 combines with J gene TRBJ1-1, with D perhaps matching TRBD1 (5 bases). The CDR3 is 13 residues long. Per the germline V gene, CDR1 is ENHRY and CDR2 is SYGVKD. V gave up 10 bases and J gave up 3 bases, with 15 bases separating them. The CDR3 nucleotides are TGTGCCACCTCGGGGCGGGGTGACACTGAAGCTTTCTTT. It codes for CATSGRGDTEAFF.

This clone was seen just once. This chain connects TRBV18 to TRBJ1-5, with unresolved D. The ends were cut back, 3 bases at V and 7 bases at J, with 10 bases in the middle. CDR3 size: 13 residues. Germline CDR1 is KGHSH and CDR2 is LQKENI. The chain's CDR3 is CASSPHFGQPQHF. The DNA of the CDR3 is TGTGCCAGCTCACCTCACTTCGGCCAGCCCCAGCATTTT.

The chain employs TRBV30 and TRBJ2-3; 7 bases agree with TRBD1. The CDR3 sequence is 13 residues long. V lost 5 bases, J lost 7 bases, and 9 bases stayed unmatched. Germline lookup yields CDR1 GTSNPN and CDR2 SVGIG (reference sequence). CDR3 sequence (DNA): TGTGCCTGGGCAACAGGGGTCGGAAATACGCAGTATTTT. Translation gives CAWATGVGNTQYF.

The chain carries TRBV7-9 and TRBJ2-5; D gene uncertain. Germline V gene data show CDR1 as SEHNR and CDR2 as FQNEAQ (reference sequence). V was shortened by 5 bases and J by 6 bases, with 4 bases between the two germline ends. The CDR3 is 10 amino acids. In DNA, the CDR3 is TGTGCCAGCAGCGAGAAGACCCAGTACTTC. Translating it yields CASSEKTQYF.

The CDR3 spells CASSSGTGGTEAFF. CDR3 coding DNA: TGTGCCAGCAGCTCCGGGACAGGGGGCACTGAAGCTTTCTTT. The V call is TRBV7-6, the J call TRBJ1-1; 11 nucleotides align to TRBD1. CDR1 and CDR2 from the germline V gene are SGHVS and FNYEAQ. V dropped 4 bases and J dropped 4; count of bases not matched to a gene: 2. The length of the CDR3 is 14 residues.

This chain joins TRBV19 and TRBJ1-1; D unclear. V lost 7 bases to trimming and J lost 5 bases, with 20 bases between them. This CDR3 comprises 15 residues. Germline CDR1 reads LNHDA; CDR2 reads SQIVND (reference sequence). The CDR3 nucleotides are TGTGCCAGTAATAACCTCGAAGGGAGGAAGACTGAAGCTTTCTTT. Translation gives CASNNLEGRKTEAFF.

The chain has TRBV7-8 and TRBJ2-1; 15 positions match TRBD2. CDR3 length equals 21 residues. The J segment lost 4 bases and the V segment lost 5 bases, leaving 18 bases of the junction unmatched. Germline CDR1 and CDR2: SGHVS and FQNEAQ. The CDR3 DNA follows: TGTGCCAGCAGCCCCCACGTGGTTCGGACTAGCGGGAGGGAAGGATACAATGAGCAGTTCTTC. It yields the protein CASSPHVVRTSGREGYNEQFF.

J is TRBJ1-5 and V is TRBV6-1; maybe TRBD1 (6 bases). The CDR3 is 16 residues long. Deletions cut 3 bases from V and 7 bases from J, with 19 bases between. Germline V gene sequence: CDR1 MNHNS, CDR2 SASEGT. CDR3 sequence: CASSDRRGGREQPQHF. The CDR3 DNA sequence: TGTGCCAGCAGTGACCGTAGGGGGGGGCGCGAACAGCCCCAGCATTTT.

The chain employs TRBV5-4 and TRBJ2-1, with TRBD2 matching 12 bases. Germline assignment: CDR1 SGHNT and CDR2 YYREEE (reference sequence). Trimming at V came to 2 bases and at J to 8 bases, leaving 5 bases not matched to a gene. The CDR3 length is 15 residues. The CDR3 DNA follows: TGTGCCAGCAGCTTCCGACTAGCGGGAGTAGATGAGCAGTTCTTC. It specifies CASSFRLAGVDEQFF.

The chain links TRBV28 to TRBJ1-4, with TRBD1 identical over 7 bases. V shed 8 bases, J shed 8 bases, and the junction held 5 bases outside the gene matches. CDR1 and CDR2 (germline): MDHEN, SYDVKM. The CDR3 is 12 amino acids. The CDR3 reads CASLQGREKLFF. Written as DNA, the CDR3 is TGTGCCAGCTTACAGGGGAGAGAAAAACTGTTTTTT.